The rows below give T cell receptor beta chains drawn from one sample of a study of blood T cell repertoires in COVID-19. The method was immunoSEQ multiplex PCR; TCRdb's version includes in-frame clones alone and lacks a portion of them. This sample has roughly 500,000 clones, with more than 75% found just once. Sequencing used PBMCs or T cells enriched from blood (not recorded which). These receptor sequences come from a woman aged 40 to 55 who had recovered from COVID-19. Each CDR3 is given with its conserved first and last residue. A D gene is named only where the DNA matches it firmly. Not every row has a clone size; where given, it reads once, few, many or a size class.

TRBD2 | TRBJ2-2 | - | TRBV19 | TGTGCCAGTACCATCCCCGGGACTAGCGAGAACACCGGGGAGCTGTTTTTT | CASTIPGTSENTGELFF
TRBD2 | TRBJ2-1 | - | TRBV7-9 | TGTGCCAGCAGCTTAGCGTTGCGGGAGGGCTCCTACAATGAGCAGTTCTTC | CASSLALREGSYNEQFF
- | TRBJ1-1 | - | TRBV19 | TGTGCCAGTAGTATAGATCTGAGGGTCGGGAACACTGAAGCTTTCTTT | CASSIDLRVGNTEAFF
TRBD2 | TRBJ2-2 | - | TRBV6-2/TRBV6-3 | TGTGCCAGCAGTGGGCCGGGACTAGCGGGAGGAAGGGGGACCGGGGAGCTGTTTTTT | CASSGPGLAGGRGTGELFF
TRBD2 | TRBJ2-5 | - | TRBV10-3 | TGTGCCATCAGCCCGGGACTAGCGGGTGGGGAGACCCAGTACTTC | CAISPGLAGGETQYF
TRBD1 | TRBJ1-4 | - | TRBV7-2 | TGTGCCAGCAGCTTGGACAGGGGTGGGGAAAAACTGTTTTTT | CASSLDRGGEKLFF
TRBD1 | TRBJ1-2 | - | TRBV13 | TGTGCCAGCAGCTCCGGGACAGGGATATGGGACGATGGCTACACCTTC | CASSSGTGIWDDGYTF
TRBD1 | TRBJ1-5 | - | TRBV19 | TGTGCCAGTAGTATTTGGGACAGGGGCAATCAGCCCCAGCATTTT | CASSIWDRGNQPQHF
TRBD1 | TRBJ1-2 | - | TRBV6-5 | TGTGCCAGCAGACAACGACAGGGAGAGTATGGCTACACCTTC | CASRQRQGEYGYTF
- | TRBJ2-2 | - | TRBV30 | TGTGCCTGGTCCAGGGGTTCCGGGGAGCTGTTTTTT | CAWSRGSGELFF
- | TRBJ1-3 | - | TRBV24-1 | TGTGCCACCAGTGTCCAAGGACACGCCTCTGGAAACACCATATATTTT | CATSVQGHASGNTIYF
- | TRBJ1-1 | - | TRBV27 | TGTGCCAGCAGTTTAAGGGCAGGCCGCAGGGACACTGAAGCTTTCTTT | CASSLRAGRRDTEAFF
TRBD2 | TRBJ2-1 | - | TRBV7-2 | TGTGCCAGCAGCCCTCGACTAGCGGGAGATGAGCAGTTCTTC | CASSPRLAGDEQFF
- | TRBJ1-3 | - | TRBV9 | TGTGCCAGCACCGTAGGGGACACCCAGCCGGACACCATATATTTT | CASTVGDTQPDTIYF
TRBD2 | TRBJ2-3 | - | TRBV9 | TGTGCCAGCAGTACTAGCGGGAGAAGAGATACGCAGTATTTT | CASSTSGRRDTQYF
- | TRBJ2-3 | - | TRBV24-1 | TGTGCCACCAGCGGACTCAGGCTGGGGAGTGGTTTAGATACGCAGTATTTT | CATSGLRLGSGLDTQYF
- | TRBJ2-5 | once | TRBV5-1 | TGCGCCAGCAGCCCCGGACAGCTCAGGGCCCTCCAAGAGACCCAGTACTTC | CASSPGQLRALQETQYF
TRBD2 | TRBJ2-5 | - | TRBV7-6 | TGTGCCAGCAGCTTATTGGCGGGAGGGCAGGAGACCCAGTACTTC | CASSLLAGGQETQYF
- | TRBJ2-3 | - | TRBV9 | TGTGCCAGCAGCGTAGCCAGAAGCACAGATACGCAGTATTTT | CASSVARSTDTQYF
- | TRBJ2-7 | - | TRBV15 | TGTGCCACCAGCAGAGGGGGGCAGGGCTACGAGCAGTACTTC | CATSRGGQGYEQYF
- | TRBJ1-2 | - | TRBV7-2 | TGTGCCAGCAGCTTGAGGCAGGGGCGGGAGGGCTACACCTTC | CASSLRQGREGYTF
TRBD1 | TRBJ2-7 | few | TRBV29-1 | TGCAGCGTTGACTCCGGGACAGGGAGAGGGTACGAGCAGTACTTC | CSVDSGTGRGYEQYF
- | TRBJ1-2 | once | TRBV3-1/TRBV3-2 | TGTGCCAGCAGCCCCTCAGGGGCGCGGTACTATGGCTACACCTTC | CASSPSGARYYGYTF
- | TRBJ1-2 | - | TRBV6-5 | TGTGCCAGCAGGAAACAGGGTGGCTACACCTTC | CASRKQGGYTF